The clone carrying this T cell receptor beta chain was counted at least ten times. What it recognizes is unknown. The read halts 3 residues ahead of the CDR3 end, with the missing end drawn from the germline J gene. The CDR3 extends over 16 amino acids. The germline V gene encodes CDR1 GTSNPN and CDR2 SVGIG (reference sequence). V lost 1 base, J lost 2 bases, and 10 bases stayed unmatched. These data come from a study of T cell clonality in common variable immunodeficiency. Study conclusions and caveats: Shared TCRbeta clones were fewer between CVID subjects than controls. Patient heterogeneity in the CVID cohort limited correlations between repertoire features and clinical complications.

Assay used: immunoSEQ multiplex PCR; TCRdb lists only in-frame clones, some missing. The sample has some 80,000 clones, none seen only once. Caucasian heritage predominated among both patients and controls. The TCR comes from a person aged 18-70 years in good health. The chain combines TRBV30 with TRBJ1-2; the match to TRBD1 covers 7 bases. The sample was peripheral blood mononuclear cells. This chain's CDR3 is CAWSEGFGRGNYGYTF. The part of the CDR3 DNA that was read is TGTGCCTGGAGTGAGGGATTCGGCAGGGGGAACTATGGC.